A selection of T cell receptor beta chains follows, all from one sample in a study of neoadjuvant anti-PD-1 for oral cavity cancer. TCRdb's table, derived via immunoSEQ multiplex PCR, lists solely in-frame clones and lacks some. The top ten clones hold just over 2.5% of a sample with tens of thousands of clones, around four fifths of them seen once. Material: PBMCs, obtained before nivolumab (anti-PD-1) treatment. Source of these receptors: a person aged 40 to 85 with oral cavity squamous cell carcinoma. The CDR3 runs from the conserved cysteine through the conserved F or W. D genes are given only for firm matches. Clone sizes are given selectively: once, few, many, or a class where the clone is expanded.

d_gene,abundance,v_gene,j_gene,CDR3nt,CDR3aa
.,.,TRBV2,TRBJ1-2,TGTGCCAGCAGTGAATCGATGGACCATGGCTACACCTTC,CASSESMDHGYTF
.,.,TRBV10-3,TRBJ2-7,TGTGCCATCAGTGAGCTTATTGGGGACATGGACGAGCAGTACTTC,CAISELIGDMDEQYF
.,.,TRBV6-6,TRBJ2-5,TGTGCCAGCAGCTTCCTCCGGGGGGCCTACCAAGAGACCCAGTACTTC,CASSFLRGAYQETQYF
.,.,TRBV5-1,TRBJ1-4,TGCGCCAGCAGCTTGGGAACAGGGAAGGGAGCAAAACTGTTTTTT,CASSLGTGKGAKLFF
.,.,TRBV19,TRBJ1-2,TGTGCCAGTAGTCCGCGACGAGGGGGTCCCAACTATGGCTACACCTTC,CASSPRRGGPNYGYTF
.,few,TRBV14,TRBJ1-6,TGTGCCAGCAGCCAAGAGGAGCGGCTTCCCCTCCACTTT,CASSQEERLPLHF
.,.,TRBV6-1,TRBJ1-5,TGTGCCAGCAGTGAACAGGGCGATCAGCCCCAGCATTTT,CASSEQGDQPQHF
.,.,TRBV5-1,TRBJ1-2,TGCGCCAGCAGCTTGGCCGGGGGGGCAAAAGACTATGGCTACACCTTC,CASSLAGGAKDYGYTF
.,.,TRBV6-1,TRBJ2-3,TGTGCCAGCAGCGACGGGTTAGCGAGTCAGACGCAGTATTTT,CASSDGLASQTQYF
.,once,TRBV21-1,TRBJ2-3,TGTGCCAGCAGCAAATTGCAGCCGGGACCCCCAGATACGCAGTATTTT,CASSKLQPGPPDTQYF
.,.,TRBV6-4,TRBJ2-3,TGTGCCAGCAGCCGACACCTTACAGGGTCGATCGGGACAGATACGCAGTATTTT,CASSRHLTGSIGTDTQYF
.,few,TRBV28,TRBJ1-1,TGTGCCAGCAGTTTGGAATTTGAAGCTTTCTTT,CASSLEFEAFF
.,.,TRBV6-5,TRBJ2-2,TGTGCCAGCAGTCCCCGGACAGAAGGTGCCGGGGAGCTGTTTTTT,CASSPRTEGAGELFF
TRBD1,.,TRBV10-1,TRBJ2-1,TGCGCCAGCAGTGTGAGGACAGGGATTAATGAGCAGTTCTTC,CASSVRTGINEQFF
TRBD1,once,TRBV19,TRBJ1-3,TGTGCCAGTAGTCCAGGACAGGGGCGAGCTGGAAACACCATATATTTT,CASSPGQGRAGNTIYF
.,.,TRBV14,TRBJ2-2,TGTGCCAGCAGCCAAGTACCCCTAGCGAGGACCGGGGAGCTGTTTTTT,CASSQVPLARTGELFF
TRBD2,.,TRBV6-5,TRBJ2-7,TGTGCCAGCAGCCGAGGCGGACTAGGGGACTACGAGCAGTACTTC,CASSRGGLGDYEQYF
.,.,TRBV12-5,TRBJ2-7,TGTGCTAGTGGTTTAGACGGCTACGAGCAGTACTTC,CASGLDGYEQYF
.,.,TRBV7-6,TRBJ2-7,TGTGCCAGCAGCCCGGCGACAGGAAGCTACGAGCAGTACTTC,CASSPATGSYEQYF
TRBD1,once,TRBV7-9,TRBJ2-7,TGTGCCAGCAGCCTCGGACAGGGTGTAAACGAGCAGTACTTC,CASSLGQGVNEQYF
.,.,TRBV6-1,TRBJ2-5,TGTGCCAGCACGGCGGCCTTGGGGGAGACCCAGTACTTC,CASTAALGETQYF
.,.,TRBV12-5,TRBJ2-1,TGTGCTAGTGGGCCCGGACAGAGCTCCTACAATGAGCAGTTCTTC,CASGPGQSSYNEQFF
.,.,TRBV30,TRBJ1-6,TGTGCCTGGAGGGGTCGGGTAGGATCACCCCTCCACTTT,CAWRGRVGSPLHF
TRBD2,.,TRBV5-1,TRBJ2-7,TGCGCCAGCAGCCCACTAGCGGGGGGCTCGGGCGAGCAGTACTTC,CASSPLAGGSGEQYF
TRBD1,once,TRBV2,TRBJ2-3,TGTGCCAGCACTGGACAGGGGGTCACAGATACGCAGTATTTT,CASTGQGVTDTQYF
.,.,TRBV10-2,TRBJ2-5,TGCGCCAGCAGTGAGTCGGTCCAAGAGACCCAGTACTTC,CASSESVQETQYF
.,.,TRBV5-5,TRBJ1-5,TGTGCCAGCAGCCGGGACCCCGGCAATCAGCCCCAGCATTTT,CASSRDPGNQPQHF
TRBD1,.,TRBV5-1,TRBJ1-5,TGCGCCAGCAGCTCCGGGGACAGGGAAAGTGATCAGCCCCAGCATTTT,CASSSGDRESDQPQHF
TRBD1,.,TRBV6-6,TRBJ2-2,TGTGCCAGCCGCGACAGGGAGAACACCGGGGAGCTGTTTTTT,CASRDRENTGELFF
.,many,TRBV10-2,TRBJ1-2,TGCGCCAGCAGCGCCACCGCAGCTAACTATGGCTACACCTTC,CASSATAANYGYTF
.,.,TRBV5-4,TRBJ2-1,TGTGCCAGCAGCCCCTCCAAGGCCAGCTCCTACAATGAGCAGTTCTTC,CASSPSKASSYNEQFF
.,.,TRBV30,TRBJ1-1,TGTGCCTGGAGTCCTAGGGGGAGGAACACTGAAGCTTTCTTT,CAWSPRGRNTEAFF